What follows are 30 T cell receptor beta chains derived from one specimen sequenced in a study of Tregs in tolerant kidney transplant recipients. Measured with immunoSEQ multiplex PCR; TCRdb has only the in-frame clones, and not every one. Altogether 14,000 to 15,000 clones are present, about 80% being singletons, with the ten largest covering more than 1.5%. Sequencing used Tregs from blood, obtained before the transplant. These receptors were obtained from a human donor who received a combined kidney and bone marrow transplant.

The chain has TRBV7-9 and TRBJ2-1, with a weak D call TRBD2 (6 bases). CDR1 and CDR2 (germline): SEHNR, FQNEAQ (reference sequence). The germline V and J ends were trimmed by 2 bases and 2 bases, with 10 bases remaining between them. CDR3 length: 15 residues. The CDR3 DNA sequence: TGTGCCAGCAGCTTAAGGCGCGGGGCCTACAATGAGCAGTTCTTC. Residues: CASSLRRGAYNEQFF. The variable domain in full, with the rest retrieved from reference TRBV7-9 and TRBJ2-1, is DTGVSQNPRHKITKRGQNVTFRCDPISEHNRLYWYRQTLGQGPEFLTYFQNEAQLEKSRLLSDRFSAERPKGSFSTLEIQRTEQGDSAMYLCASSLRRGAYNEQFFGPGTRLTVL.

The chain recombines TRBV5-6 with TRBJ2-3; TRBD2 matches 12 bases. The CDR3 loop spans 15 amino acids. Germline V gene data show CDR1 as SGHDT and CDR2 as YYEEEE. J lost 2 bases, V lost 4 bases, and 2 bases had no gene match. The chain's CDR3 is CASSGLAGYTDTQYF. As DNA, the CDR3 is TGTGCCAGCAGCGGACTAGCGGGGTACACAGATACGCAGTATTTT.

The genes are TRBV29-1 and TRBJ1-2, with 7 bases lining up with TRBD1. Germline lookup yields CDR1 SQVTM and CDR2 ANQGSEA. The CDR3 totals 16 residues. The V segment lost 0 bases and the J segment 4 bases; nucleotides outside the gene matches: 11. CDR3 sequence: CSVEDRRRQGGYGYTF. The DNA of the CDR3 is TGCAGCGTTGAAGACCGACGACGGCAGGGGGGCTATGGCTACACCTTC.

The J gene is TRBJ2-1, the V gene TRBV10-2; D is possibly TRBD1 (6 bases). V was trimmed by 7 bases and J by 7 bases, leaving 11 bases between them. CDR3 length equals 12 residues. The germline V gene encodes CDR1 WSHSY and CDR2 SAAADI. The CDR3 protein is CASNQQGNEQFF. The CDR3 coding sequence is TGCGCCAGCAATCAACAGGGAAATGAGCAGTTCTTC.

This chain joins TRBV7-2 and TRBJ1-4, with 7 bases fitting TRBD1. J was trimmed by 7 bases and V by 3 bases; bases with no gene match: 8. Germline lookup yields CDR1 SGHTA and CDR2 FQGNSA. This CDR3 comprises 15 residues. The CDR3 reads CASSFLAGGGEKLFF. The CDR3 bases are TGTGCCAGCAGCTTTTTGGCAGGGGGAGGTGAAAAACTGTTTTTT.

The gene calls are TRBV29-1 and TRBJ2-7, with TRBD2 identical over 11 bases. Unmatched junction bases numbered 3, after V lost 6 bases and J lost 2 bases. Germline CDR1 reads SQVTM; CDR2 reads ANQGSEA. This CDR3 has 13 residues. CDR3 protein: CSVLAGGTYEQYF. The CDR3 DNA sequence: TGCAGCGTCCTAGCGGGGGGAACCTACGAGCAGTACTTC.

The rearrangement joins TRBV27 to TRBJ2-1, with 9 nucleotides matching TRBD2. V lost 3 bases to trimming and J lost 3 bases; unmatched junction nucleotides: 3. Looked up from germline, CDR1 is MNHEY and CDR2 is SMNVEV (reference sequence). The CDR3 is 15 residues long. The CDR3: CASSFLAGRYNEQFF. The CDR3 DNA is TGTGCCAGCAGTTTCCTAGCGGGACGCTACAATGAGCAGTTCTTC.

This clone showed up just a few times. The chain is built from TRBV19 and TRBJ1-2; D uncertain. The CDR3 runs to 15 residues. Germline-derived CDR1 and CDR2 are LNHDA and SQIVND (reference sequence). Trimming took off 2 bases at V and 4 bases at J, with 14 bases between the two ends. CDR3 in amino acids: CASSIYGVEVYGYTF. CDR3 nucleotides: TGTGCCAGTAGTATATACGGGGTCGAGGTCTATGGCTACACCTTC.

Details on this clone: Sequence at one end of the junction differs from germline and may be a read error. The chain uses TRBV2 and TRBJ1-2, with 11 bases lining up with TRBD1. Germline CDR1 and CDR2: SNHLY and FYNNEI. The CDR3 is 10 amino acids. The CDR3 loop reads CASDRDRGFF. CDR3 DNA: TGTGCCAGTGACCGGGACAGGGGGTTCTTC.

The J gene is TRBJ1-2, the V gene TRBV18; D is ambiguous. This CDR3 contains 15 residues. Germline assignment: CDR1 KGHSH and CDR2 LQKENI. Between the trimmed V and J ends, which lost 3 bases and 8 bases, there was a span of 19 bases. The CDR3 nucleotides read TGTGCCAGCTCACCCCTTCAGACAACGGTGGAAGGCTACACCTTC. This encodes CASSPLQTTVEGYTF.

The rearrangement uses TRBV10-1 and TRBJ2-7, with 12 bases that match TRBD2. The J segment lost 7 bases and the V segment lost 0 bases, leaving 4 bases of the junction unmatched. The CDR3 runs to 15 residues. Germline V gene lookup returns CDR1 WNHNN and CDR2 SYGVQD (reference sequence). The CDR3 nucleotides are TGCGCCAGCAGTGAGTCAAAACTAGCGGGAGGAGAGCAGTACTTC. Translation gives CASSESKLAGGEQYF.

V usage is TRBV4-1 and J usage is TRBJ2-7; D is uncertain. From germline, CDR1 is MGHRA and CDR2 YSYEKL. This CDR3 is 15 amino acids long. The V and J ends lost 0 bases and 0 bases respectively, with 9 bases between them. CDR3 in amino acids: CASSQDFIVSYEQYF. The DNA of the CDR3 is TGCGCCAGCAGCCAAGATTTTATTGTCTCCTACGAGCAGTACTTC.

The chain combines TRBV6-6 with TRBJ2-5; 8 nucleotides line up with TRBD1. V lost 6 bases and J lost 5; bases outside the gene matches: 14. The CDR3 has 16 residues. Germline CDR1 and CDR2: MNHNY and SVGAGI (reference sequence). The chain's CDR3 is CASSDSTGAGGETQYF. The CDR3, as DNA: TGTGCCAGCAGCGACTCGACAGGGGCAGGGGGGGAGACCCAGTACTTC.

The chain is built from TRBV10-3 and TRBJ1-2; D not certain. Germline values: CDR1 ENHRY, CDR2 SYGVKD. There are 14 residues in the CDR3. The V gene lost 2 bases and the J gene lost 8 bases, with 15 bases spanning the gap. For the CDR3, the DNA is TGTGCCATCAGTGAGGGCAACCAGGTCGGCGGCTACACCTTC. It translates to CAISEGNQVGGYTF.

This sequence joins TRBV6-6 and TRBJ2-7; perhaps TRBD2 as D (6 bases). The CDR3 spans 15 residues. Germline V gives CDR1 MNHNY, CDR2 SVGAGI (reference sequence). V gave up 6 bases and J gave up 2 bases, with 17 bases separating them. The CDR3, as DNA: TGTGCCAGCAGGCCTCCTAGCGCGAGGGCCTACGAGCAGTACTTC. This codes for CASRPPSARAYEQYF.

The CDR3: CAIRRTGSSNTIYF. The CDR3 DNA reads as TGTGCCATCAGACGGACAGGGTCATCAAACACCATATATTTT. The chain combines TRBV10-3 with TRBJ1-3, with TRBD1 identical over 8 bases. The CDR3 is 14 amino acids. Trimming removed 6 bases from V and 6 bases from J; junction bases left unmatched: 7. Germline V gives CDR1 ENHRY, CDR2 SYGVKD.

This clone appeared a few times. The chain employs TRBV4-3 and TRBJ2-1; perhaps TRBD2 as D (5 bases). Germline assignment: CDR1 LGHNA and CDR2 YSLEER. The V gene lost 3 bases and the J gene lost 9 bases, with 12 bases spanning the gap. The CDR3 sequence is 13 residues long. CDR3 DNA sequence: TGCGCCAGCAGCCAGCAACTAGGGATTGAGCAGTTCTTC. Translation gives CASSQQLGIEQFF.

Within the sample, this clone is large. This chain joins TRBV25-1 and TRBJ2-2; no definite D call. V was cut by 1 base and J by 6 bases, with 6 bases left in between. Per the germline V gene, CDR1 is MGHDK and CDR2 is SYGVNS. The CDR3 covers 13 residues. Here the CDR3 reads CASSEFGAGELFF. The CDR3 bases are TGTGCCAGCAGTGAATTTGGAGCCGGGGAGCTGTTTTTT.

CDR3 residues: CASSQGPLAGTYNEQFF. In DNA form, the CDR3 reads TGCGCCAGCAGCCAAGGGCCCCTAGCGGGAACCTACAATGAGCAGTTCTTC. V usage is TRBV4-3 and J usage is TRBJ2-1; 9 positions match TRBD2. J lost 2 bases, V lost 1 base, and 6 bases had no gene match. The CDR3 extends over 17 amino acids. The germline gives CDR1 LGHNA, CDR2 YSLEER.

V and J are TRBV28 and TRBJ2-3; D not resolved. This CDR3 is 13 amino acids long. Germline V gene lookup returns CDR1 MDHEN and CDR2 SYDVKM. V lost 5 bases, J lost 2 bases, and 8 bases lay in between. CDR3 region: CASSPHNTDTQYF. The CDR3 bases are TGTGCCAGCAGTCCACACAACACAGATACGCAGTATTTT. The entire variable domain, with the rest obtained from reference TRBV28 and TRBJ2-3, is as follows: DVKVTQSSRYLVKRTGEKVFLECVQDMDHENMFWYRQDPGLGLRLIYFSYDVKMKEKGDIPEGYSVSREKKERFSLILESASTNQTSMYLCASSPHNTDTQYFGPGTRLTVL.

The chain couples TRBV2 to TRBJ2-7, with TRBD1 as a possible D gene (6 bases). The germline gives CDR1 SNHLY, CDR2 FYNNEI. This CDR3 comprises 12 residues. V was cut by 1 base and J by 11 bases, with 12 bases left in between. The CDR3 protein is CASSEEVTGKYF. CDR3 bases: TGTGCCAGCAGTGAAGAGGTGACAGGAAAGTACTTC. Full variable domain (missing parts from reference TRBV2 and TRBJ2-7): EPEVTQTPSHQVTQMGQEVILRCVPISNHLYFYWYRQILGQKVEFLVSFYNNEISEKSEIFDDQFSVERPDGSNFTLKIRSTKLEDSAMYFCASSEEVTGKYFGPGTRLTVT.

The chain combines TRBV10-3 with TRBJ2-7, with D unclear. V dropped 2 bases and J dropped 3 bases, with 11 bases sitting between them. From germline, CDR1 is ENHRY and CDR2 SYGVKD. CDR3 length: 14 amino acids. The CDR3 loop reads CAISEGQKDYEQYF. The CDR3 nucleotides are TGTGCCATCAGTGAGGGTCAGAAAGACTACGAGCAGTACTTC.

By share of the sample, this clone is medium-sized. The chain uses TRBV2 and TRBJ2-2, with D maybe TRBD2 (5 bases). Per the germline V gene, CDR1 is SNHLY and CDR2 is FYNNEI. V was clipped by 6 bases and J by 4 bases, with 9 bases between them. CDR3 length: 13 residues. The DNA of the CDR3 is TGTGCCAGCAGGAGGGTTGGCACCGGGGAGCTGTTTTTT. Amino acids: CASRRVGTGELFF.

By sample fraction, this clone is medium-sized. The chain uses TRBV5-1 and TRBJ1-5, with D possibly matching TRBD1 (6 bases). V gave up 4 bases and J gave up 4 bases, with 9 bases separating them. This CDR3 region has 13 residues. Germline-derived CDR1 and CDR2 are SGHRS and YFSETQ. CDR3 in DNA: TGCGCCAGCAGCCGGGACATTAATCAGCCCCAGCATTTT. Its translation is CASSRDINQPQHF.

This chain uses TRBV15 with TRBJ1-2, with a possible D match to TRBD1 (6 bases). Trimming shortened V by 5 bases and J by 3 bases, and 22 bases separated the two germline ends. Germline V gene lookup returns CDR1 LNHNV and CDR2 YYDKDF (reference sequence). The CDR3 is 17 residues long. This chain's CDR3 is CATSPEEGGAGHYGYTF. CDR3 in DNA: TGTGCCACCAGCCCCGAAGAAGGGGGGGCGGGCCACTATGGCTACACCTTC.

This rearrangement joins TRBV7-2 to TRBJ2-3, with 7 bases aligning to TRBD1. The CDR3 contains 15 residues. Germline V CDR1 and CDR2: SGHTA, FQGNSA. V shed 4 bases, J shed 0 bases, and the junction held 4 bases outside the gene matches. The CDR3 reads CASSSRDRSTDTQYF. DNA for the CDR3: TGTGCCAGCAGCTCCCGGGACAGAAGCACAGATACGCAGTATTTT.

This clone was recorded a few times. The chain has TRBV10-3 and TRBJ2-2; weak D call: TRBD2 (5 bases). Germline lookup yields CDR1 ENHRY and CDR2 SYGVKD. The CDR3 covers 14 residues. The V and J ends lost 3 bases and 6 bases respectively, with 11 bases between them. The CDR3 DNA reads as TGTGCCATCAGTGACGGCCCTAGCTCCGGGGAGCTGTTTTTT. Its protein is CAISDGPSSGELFF.

The CDR3 nucleotides are TGTGCCAGCAGCCCCAGGACAGGGAAGAAGTACGAGCAGTACTTC. Protein product: CASSPRTGKKYEQYF. V is TRBV14 and J is TRBJ2-7, with 8 bases matching TRBD1. With V trimmed by 4 bases and J by 4 bases, 9 bases remained unmatched. This CDR3 comprises 15 residues. Looked up from germline, CDR1 is SGHDN and CDR2 is FVKESK.

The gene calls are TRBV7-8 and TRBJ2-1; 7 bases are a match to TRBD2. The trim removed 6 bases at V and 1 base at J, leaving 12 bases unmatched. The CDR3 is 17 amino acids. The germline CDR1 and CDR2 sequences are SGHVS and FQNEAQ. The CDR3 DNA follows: TGTGCCAGCAGTTCAGCGGGATACTTGGGGTCCTACAATGAGCAGTTCTTC. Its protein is CASSSAGYLGSYNEQFF.

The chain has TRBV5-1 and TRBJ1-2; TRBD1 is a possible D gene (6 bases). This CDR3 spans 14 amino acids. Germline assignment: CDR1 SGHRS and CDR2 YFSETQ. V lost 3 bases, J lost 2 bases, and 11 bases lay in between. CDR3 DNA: TGCGCCAGCAGCTCGCATACAGGGAACTATGGCTACACCTTC. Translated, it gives CASSSHTGNYGYTF.